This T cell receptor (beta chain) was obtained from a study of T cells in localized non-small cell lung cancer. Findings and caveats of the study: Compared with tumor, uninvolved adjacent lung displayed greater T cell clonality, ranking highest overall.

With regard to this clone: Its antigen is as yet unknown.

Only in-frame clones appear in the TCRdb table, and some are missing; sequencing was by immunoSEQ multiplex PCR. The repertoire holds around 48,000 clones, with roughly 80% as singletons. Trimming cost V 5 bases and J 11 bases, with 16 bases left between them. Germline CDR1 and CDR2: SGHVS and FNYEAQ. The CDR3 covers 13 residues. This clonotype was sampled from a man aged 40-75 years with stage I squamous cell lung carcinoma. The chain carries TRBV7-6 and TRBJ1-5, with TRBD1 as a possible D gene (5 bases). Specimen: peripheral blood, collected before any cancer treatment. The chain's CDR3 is CASSPGDGGAQHF. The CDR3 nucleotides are TGTGCCAGCAGCCCCGGCGACGGAGGGGCCCAGCATTTT.